This T cell receptor beta chain was retrieved from a study of human T cells and chemical hapten exposure. Overall study context: The sensitizing agent was 2% DPC, placed on approximately 2 cm by approximately 2 cm of upper inner arm skin. General study findings and limits: Compared to controls, expanded TCRs made significantly more large clusters of similar CDR3s.

This sample's time point: patch test 2, 6 weeks after DPC sensitization. Treatment reported: therapeutic diphenylcyclopropenone sensitization with weekly scalp DPC. In the library, unique molecular identifiers were attached to individual cDNA molecules. A single record per CDR3 protein comes from TCRdb applying MiXCR to the RACE reads. The table lists about 70,000 distinct CDR3 sequences, approximately 9% of them singletons. About this clonotype: Its antigen is as yet unknown.

The sequences come from whole blood, collected in connection with sensitization to the hapten diphenylcyclopropenone (DPC). The sequence was collected from a woman aged 50 to 60 with alopecia areata. Some clones in this sample may be carry-over from other donors' samples.

The CDR3 protein is CASTPDGHSGNTIYF. In DNA, the CDR3 is TGTGCCAGCACCCCGGACGGTCACTCTGGAAACACCATATATTTT. The genes are TRBV28 and TRBJ1-3, with D hard to call. Germline V gene data show CDR1 as MDHEN and CDR2 as SYDVKM. Deletions cut 7 bases from V and 0 bases from J, with 13 bases between. CDR3 size: 15 residues.